The 30 T cell receptor beta chains below all came from one sample that was sequenced in a study of blood T cell repertoires in COVID-19. The table came from immunoSEQ multiplex PCR; TCRdb's copy has only in-frame clones and leaves some out. The profile covers 120,000 or so clones, with around 76% appearing a single time and 2% to 2.5% taken by the ten largest. Sequenced sample: peripheral blood. These receptors were taken from a man in his 70s with acute or convalescent COVID-19.

The chain is built from TRBV5-1 and TRBJ2-5; a weak D match, TRBD1 (6 bases). Looked up from germline, CDR1 is SGHRS and CDR2 is YFSETQ. V was pared by 2 bases and J by 3 bases, with 8 bases between. The CDR3 is 13 residues long. CDR3 in DNA: TGCGCCAGCAGCTTCCGACAGGAAGAGACCCAGTACTTC. Translated: CASSFRQEETQYF.

The CDR3 loop reads CASSRRGQVGGTGELFF. CDR3 bases: TGTGCCAGCAGTCGCCGGGGACAGGTCGGGGGCACCGGGGAGCTGTTTTTT. The chain joins TRBV6-6 to TRBJ2-2, with 8 bases that match TRBD1. V trimming: 5 bases; J trimming: 4 bases; junction bases outside the gene matches: 12. Germline CDR1 is MNHNY and CDR2 is SVGAGI (reference sequence). The length of the CDR3 is 17 residues.

This chain joins TRBV18 and TRBJ2-2, with D possibly TRBD2 on 5 matching bases. Trimming stripped 4 bases from V and 9 bases from J, with 18 bases between. CDR1 is KGHSH and CDR2 is LQKENI in the germline V gene. The CDR3 covers 15 residues. The CDR3 protein is CASSLRITDYRELFF. The CDR3 DNA reads as TGTGCCAGCTCACTCAGGATTACAGACTACCGGGAGCTGTTTTTT.

The DNA of the CDR3 is TGTGCCAGCAGCCAAGATGGGCAGGGTGTTTACGAGCAGTACTTC. Its protein is CASSQDGQGVYEQYF. The chain is built from TRBV4-2 and TRBJ2-7; tentatively, D is TRBD1 (5 bases). V lost 0 bases, J lost 4 bases, and 13 bases lay in between. The CDR3 totals 15 residues. Germline V CDR1 and CDR2: LGHNA, YNFKEQ.

This clone showed up many times. The chain is built from TRBV5-1 and TRBJ2-1; tentative D call: TRBD1 (6 bases). The CDR3 is 15 amino acids. With 7 bases removed from V and 1 base from J, the gap between germline ends came to 15 bases. Germline CDR1 reads SGHRS; CDR2 reads YFSETQ. CDR3 DNA: TGCGCCAGCTCTTCCCCAGGGGAGTCCTACAATGAGCAGTTCTTC. Its protein product is CASSSPGESYNEQFF.

This chain joins TRBV5-1 and TRBJ2-2; 12 bases are a match to TRBD1. Germline CDR1 and CDR2: SGHRS and YFSETQ. This CDR3 is 21 amino acids long. V trimming: 3 bases; J trimming: 3 bases; junction bases outside the gene matches: 18. The CDR3 bases are TGCGCCAGCAGCTGGGCGTGGGTCCCGGGACAGGGGGCCGATGACACCGGGGAGCTGTTTTTT. Its protein is CASSWAWVPGQGADDTGELFF.

The CDR3 sequence is CASSLVGSDSNEKLFF. The CDR3 bases are TGCGCCAGCAGCCTGGTGGGCTCGGACTCTAATGAAAAACTGTTTTTT. The rearrangement uses TRBV5-1 and TRBJ1-4; no reliable D call. The CDR3 consists of 16 residues. Trimming shortened V by 4 bases and J by 3 bases, and 16 bases separated the two germline ends. Germline CDR1 is SGHRS and CDR2 is YFSETQ.

The rearrangement joins TRBV24-1 to TRBJ1-3, with 12 bases fitting TRBD1. CDR3 length equals 16 residues. V shed 5 bases, J shed 3 bases, and the junction held 4 bases outside the gene matches. Germline-derived CDR1 and CDR2 are KGHDR and SFDVKD. CDR3 nucleotide sequence: TGTGCCACCAGTGGTGGGACAGGGGGCTTTGGAAACACCATATATTTT. Translated: CATSGGTGGFGNTIYF.

This chain connects TRBV11-2 to TRBJ1-2, with 7 bases aligning to TRBD1. The V segment lost 5 bases and the J segment 0 bases; nucleotides outside the gene matches: 12. CDR3 length: 17 residues. CDR1 and CDR2 from the germline V gene are SGHAT and FQNNGV. The CDR3 DNA reads TGTGCCAGCAGCCCTAGTCCAGGGGACAGAGCTAACTATGGCTACACCTTC. Translated, it gives CASSPSPGDRANYGYTF.

This chain uses TRBV5-1 with TRBJ2-4; 8 nucleotides agree with TRBD1. The CDR3 is 11 amino acids. Looked up from germline, CDR1 is SGHRS and CDR2 is YFSETQ. The V segment lost 8 bases and the J segment 6 bases; nucleotides outside the gene matches: 1. In nucleotides, the CDR3 is TGCGCCAGTGGACAGGGAAACATTCAGTACTTC. It yields the protein CASGQGNIQYF. Full variable domain (rest looked up from reference TRBV5-1 and TRBJ2-4): KAGVTQTPRYLIKTRGQQVTLSCSPISGHRSVSWYQQTPGQGLQFLFEYFSETQRNKGNFPGRFSGRQFSNSRSEMNVSTLELGDSALYLCASGQGNIQYFGAGTRLSVL.

The V and J genes are TRBV3-1 (or the pseudogene TRBV3-2) and TRBJ1-5; D is unresolved. The ends were cut back, 0 bases at V and 4 bases at J, with 4 bases in the middle. Germline V gene data show CDR1 as LGHDT and CDR2 as YNNKEL (reference sequence). This CDR3 contains 13 residues. CDR3: CASSQDRNQPQHF. For the CDR3, the DNA is TGTGCCAGCAGCCAAGATCGGAATCAGCCCCAGCATTTT.

The rearrangement links TRBV28 to TRBJ1-2; D ambiguous. V lost 8 bases, J lost 4 bases, and 17 bases lay in between. CDR3 size: 14 residues. Germline CDR1 is MDHEN and CDR2 is SYDVKM. The CDR3 protein is CASSPAGTFYGYTF. CDR3 DNA sequence: TGTGCCAGCTCCCCTGCAGGCACATTCTATGGCTACACCTTC.

This chain links TRBV6-5 with TRBJ1-1, with D uncertain. The CDR3 contains 13 residues. Per germline, CDR1 MNHEY and CDR2 SVGAGI. V was shortened by 6 bases and J by 4 bases, with 12 bases between the two germline ends. DNA of the CDR3: TGTGCCAGCAGCCTTGACATTTCCACTGAAGCTTTCTTT. This sequence encodes CASSLDISTEAFF.

The sample holds a few counts of this clone. The chain carries TRBV11-3 and TRBJ2-3, with no clear D. V was cut by 2 bases and J by 0 bases, with 6 bases left in between. Germline loops: CDR1 SGHNT, CDR2 YENEEA. The CDR3 consists of 14 residues. The CDR3 sequence is CASSLTPSTDTQYF. The CDR3 DNA reads TGTGCCAGCAGCTTAACACCTAGCACAGATACGCAGTATTTT.

The rearrangement links TRBV14 to TRBJ1-2, with 9 positions matching TRBD1. With V trimmed by 0 bases and J by 5 bases, 13 bases remained unmatched. The germline V gene encodes CDR1 SGHDN and CDR2 FVKESK. This CDR3 is 18 amino acids long. The CDR3 DNA sequence: TGTGCCAGCAGCCAAGATGTGGACAGGGGTTCCCGGGGGTATGGCTACACCTTC. This codes for CASSQDVDRGSRGYGYTF. The entire variable domain, with the rest obtained from reference TRBV14 and TRBJ1-2, is as follows: EAGVTQFPSHSVIEKGQTVTLRCDPISGHDNLYWYRRVMGKEIKFLLHFVKESKQDESGMPNNRFLAERTGGTYSTLKVQPAELEDSGVYFCASSQDVDRGSRGYGYTFGSGTRLTVV.

This chain connects TRBV5-1 to TRBJ2-3; TRBD2 agrees at 13 bases. V shed 0 bases, J shed 3 bases, and the junction held 4 bases outside the gene matches. Germline V gene sequence: CDR1 SGHRS, CDR2 YFSETQ. The CDR3 extends over 17 amino acids. DNA of the CDR3: TGCGCCAGCAGCTTGGCCCGGACTAGCGGGGGAACAGATACGCAGTATTTT. Translating gives CASSLARTSGGTDTQYF.

The chain's CDR3 is CASSYRDSTEAFF. Here the CDR3 DNA reads TGTGCCAGCAGCTATAGGGACAGCACTGAAGCTTTCTTT. V gene TRBV11-3 combines with J gene TRBJ1-1, with TRBD1 matching 7 bases. The germline gives CDR1 SGHNT, CDR2 YENEEA. The V segment lost 4 bases and the J segment 4 bases; nucleotides outside the gene matches: 3. The CDR3 spans 13 residues.

As regards this clone: At the DNA level, this CDR3 is encoded by other sequences in the same sample as well. The gene calls are TRBV7-3 and TRBJ2-2, with D perhaps TRBD1 (7 bases). The ends were cut back, 5 bases at V and 4 bases at J, with 11 bases in the middle. The CDR3 covers 14 residues. Germline V gene data show CDR1 as SGHTA and CDR2 as FQGTGA. The CDR3 is CASSPQGGTGELFF. The DNA for the CDR3 is TGTGCCAGCAGCCCCCAGGGGGGCACCGGGGAGCTGTTTTTT.

This chain connects TRBV9 to TRBJ2-7, with 7 bases fitting TRBD1. CDR3 length: 16 amino acids. V dropped 1 base and J dropped 2; count of bases not matched to a gene: 9. Per the germline V gene, CDR1 is SGDLS and CDR2 is YYNGEE. CDR3 residues: CASSVYPFDRAYEQYF. DNA of the CDR3: TGTGCCAGCAGCGTATACCCTTTCGACAGGGCCTACGAGCAGTACTTC.

The chain is built from TRBV29-1 and TRBJ1-2; D might be TRBD1 (5 bases). Looked up from germline, CDR1 is SQVTM and CDR2 is ANQGSEA. Trimming removed 7 bases from V and 0 bases from J, with 18 bases in between. The CDR3 is 15 amino acids. CDR3 nucleotide sequence: TGCAGCGGTGGGGACCGGGACTTAGCTAACTATGGCTACACCTTC. This gives the protein CSGGDRDLANYGYTF. Together with reference TRBV29-1 and TRBJ1-2, the CDR3 gives the full variable domain: SAVISQKPSRDICQRGTSLTIQCQVDSQVTMMFWYRQQPGQSLTLIATANQGSEATYESGFVIDKFPISRPNLTFSTLTVSNMSPEDSSIYLCSGGDRDLANYGYTFGSGTRLTVV.

The chain has TRBV2 and TRBJ1-6, with D perhaps TRBD1 (5 bases). The V and J ends lost 4 bases and 7 bases respectively, with 14 bases between them. The length of the CDR3 is 15 residues. Germline V gene sequence: CDR1 SNHLY, CDR2 FYNNEI. The CDR3 nucleotides read TGTGCCAGCAGTGTAGACGACAGAGGAAATTCACCCCTCCACTTT. Encoded protein: CASSVDDRGNSPLHF.

This clone was detected only once. The J gene is TRBJ1-1, the V gene TRBV18; the D is unclear. CDR3 length: 13 amino acids. V was pared by 1 base and J by 8 bases, with 11 bases between. Germline lookup yields CDR1 KGHSH and CDR2 LQKENI. CDR3 protein: CASSPLLAQEAFF. DNA of the CDR3: TGTGCCAGCTCACCACTTCTAGCCCAGGAAGCTTTCTTT.

V and J are TRBV9 and TRBJ2-1; 9 nucleotides match TRBD1. Germline V gene lookup returns CDR1 SGDLS and CDR2 YYNGEE. The CDR3 covers 13 residues. V trimming: 0 bases; J trimming: 10 bases; junction bases outside the gene matches: 2. The CDR3 reads CASSVVGTGEQFF. In nucleotides, the CDR3 is TGTGCCAGCAGCGTAGTAGGGACAGGGGAGCAGTTCTTC.

V is TRBV5-6 and J is TRBJ2-5, with TRBD1 as a possible D gene (7 bases). There are 15 residues in the CDR3. V was trimmed by 0 bases and J by 5 bases, leaving 14 bases between them. Germline V gene lookup returns CDR1 SGHDT and CDR2 YYEEEE. Here the CDR3 DNA reads TGTGCCAGCAGCTTGGTAGCAGGGGGGTCGGAGACCCAGTACTTC. Encoded protein: CASSLVAGGSETQYF.

The rearrangement links TRBV5-1 to TRBJ1-3; D call uncertain. Trimming removed 1 base at V and 0 bases at J, with 11 bases between. In germline, CDR1 is SGHRS, CDR2 YFSETQ. The CDR3 runs to 16 residues. CDR3 bases: TGCGCCAGCAGCTTGCGTGCCAGCGGCTCTGGAAACACCATATATTTT. It codes for CASSLRASGSGNTIYF.

This clone showed up just once. The gene calls are TRBV2 and TRBJ1-4; D is ambiguous. The CDR3 is made up of 14 amino acids. Germline CDR1 and CDR2: SNHLY and FYNNEI. V was trimmed by 8 bases and J by 8 bases, leaving 18 bases between them. The CDR3 DNA follows: TGTGCCAGCTGCCGTTCCCGAGGGAGCGAAAAACTGTTTTTT. Translated: CASCRSRGSEKLFF. The full variable domain, completed using reference TRBV2 and TRBJ1-4, is EPEVTQTPSHQVTQMGQEVILRCVPISNHLYFYWYRQILGQKVEFLVSFYNNEISEKSEIFDDQFSVERPDGSNFTLKIRSTKLEDSAMYFCASCRSRGSEKLFFGSGTQLSVL.

There are a few counts of this clone. The chain employs TRBV9 and TRBJ1-2; D gene unclear. Germline V gene lookup returns CDR1 SGDLS and CDR2 YYNGEE. The CDR3 loop spans 13 amino acids. Trimming took 5 bases from V and 8 from J, leaving 16 bases between them. This chain's CDR3 is CASSDALTGGYTF. For the CDR3, the DNA is TGTGCCAGCAGTGACGCGCTCACCGGGGGCTACACCTTC. Filled out from reference TRBV9 and TRBJ1-2, the complete variable domain reads DSGVTQTPKHLITATGQRVTLRCSPRSGDLSVYWYQQSLDQGLQFLIQYYNGEERAKGNILERFSAQQFPDLHSELNLSSLELGDSALYFCASSDALTGGYTFGSGTRLTVV.

The chain carries TRBV7-6 and TRBJ2-2, with TRBD2 identical over 12 bases. J was trimmed by 0 bases and V by 5 bases; bases with no gene match: 4. CDR1 SGHVS and CDR2 FNYEAQ come from the germline V gene. This CDR3 has 17 residues. The CDR3 reads CASSPLAGGSNTGELFF. CDR3 nucleotides: TGTGCCAGCAGCCCACTAGCGGGGGGCTCGAACACCGGGGAGCTGTTTTTT.

This clone came up a few times. V and J are TRBV4-2 and TRBJ2-4; 8 nucleotides agree with TRBD1. The CDR3 runs to 15 residues. Germline CDR1 and CDR2: LGHNA and YNFKEQ. The junction had 8 bases not matched to a gene; V was cut back by 3 bases and J by 7 bases. The CDR3 bases are TGTGCCAGCAGCCATACTACAGGGGGTCAGAACATTCAGTACTTC. Translation: CASSHTTGGQNIQYF.

The rearrangement joins TRBV6-2 or TRBV6-3 to TRBJ1-3; D may be TRBD1 (6 bases). CDR3 length: 14 residues. The germline V and J ends were trimmed by 6 bases and 0 bases, with 9 bases remaining between them. The germline V gene has CDR1 MNHEY and CDR2 SVGEGT. CDR3 residues: CASSRDNSGNTIYF. The CDR3 DNA is TGTGCCAGCAGCCGGGACAACTCTGGAAACACCATATATTTT.